This entry lists 24 T cell receptor beta chains sequenced from one sample in a study of T cells in Graves' hyperthyroidism and ophthalmopathy. RNA transcripts were the template for amplifying TCR beta CDR3 regions. The primer set for the first-round RT-PCR of the TCR CDR3 was HTBI. MiXCR, run by TCRdb on the multiplex PCR reads, gives a single entry per CDR3 protein. This sample yields just under 750,000 distinct CDR3 sequences, of which just over 35% are seen a single time; 31% belongs to the top ten. The specimen sequenced was blood. These receptor sequences come from a woman in her thirties or forties with Graves' hyperthyroidism.

This chain connects TRBV29-1 to TRBJ2-7; perhaps TRBD2 as D (6 bases). Trimming cost V 5 bases and J 4 bases, with 21 bases left between them. CDR3 length equals 15 residues. CDR1 and CDR2 from the germline V gene are SQVTM and ANQGSEA. The CDR3 here is CSVSGGLLSAYEQYF. Here the CDR3 DNA reads TGCAGCGTTTCTGGGGGACTTTTATCGGCTTACGAGCAGTACTTC.

The V call is TRBV9, the J call TRBJ2-7; D call uncertain. CDR1 and CDR2 from the germline V gene are SGDLS and YYNGEE. V was cut by 6 bases and J by 1 base, with 17 bases left in between. The CDR3 sequence is 15 residues long. The CDR3 region is CASTERAAPSYEQYF. The CDR3 DNA follows: TGTGCCAGCACCGAACGGGCAGCACCTTCCTACGAGCAGTACTTC. The full variable domain, its missing parts supplied by reference TRBV9 and TRBJ2-7, is DSGVTQTPKHLITATGQRVTLRCSPRSGDLSVYWYQQSLDQGLQFLIQYYNGEERAKGNILERFSAQQFPDLHSELNLSSLELGDSALYFCASTERAAPSYEQYFGPGTRLTVT.

As to this clonotype: A junction boundary mismatches the germline segment, possibly from a read error. The J gene is TRBJ2-5, the V gene TRBV6-2 or TRBV6-3; D gene uncertain. Germline V gives CDR1 MNHEY, CDR2 SVGEGT. The CDR3 consists of 12 residues. CDR3 bases: TGTGCCAGTCGGAAGGACCAAGAGACCCAGCACTTC. Its protein is CASRKDQETQHF.

This clonotype has at least ten counts. The chain is built from TRBV19 and TRBJ1-1; D ambiguous. Germline values: CDR1 LNHDA, CDR2 SQIVND (reference sequence). The CDR3 length is 13 residues. The ends were cut back, 5 bases at V and 2 bases at J, with 9 bases in the middle. As DNA, the CDR3 is TGTGCCAGTAGTCACCAGACTAACACTGAAGCTTTCTTT. As protein: CASSHQTNTEAFF.

This clonotype was detected many times. The genes are TRBV19 and TRBJ2-7, with 8 nucleotides matching TRBD1. Per the germline V gene, CDR1 is LNHDA and CDR2 is SQIVND (reference sequence). The CDR3 loop spans 12 amino acids. After removal of 6 bases from V and 6 bases from J, the junction contained 4 bases not matched to a gene. CDR3 loop: CASSRTGSEQYF. The CDR3 nucleotides are TGTGCCAGTAGCCGGACAGGGTCCGAGCAGTACTTC.

Concerning this clonotype itself: The junction departs from the called germline gene at one end, perhaps through a read error. The V call is TRBV7-3, the J call TRBJ2-7; possible D gene TRBD2, 7 bases. The CDR3 contains 18 residues. Germline CDR1 is SGHTA and CDR2 is FQGTGA. The CDR3 region is CASSHRRGGEGGPYEQYF. The DNA of the CDR3 is TGCGCCAGCAGCCACCGAAGGGGAGGGGAGGGGGGACCCTACGAGCAGTACTTC.

This clonotype was seen repeatedly, ten times or more. At one boundary the junction diverges from the germline segment, which might be a read error. This chain links TRBV7-2 with TRBJ1-1; D remains ambiguous. This CDR3 region has 14 residues. Germline V lookup: CDR1 SGHTA, CDR2 FQGNSA. The CDR3 protein is CASSVLSGNTEAFF. CDR3 coding DNA: TGCGCCAGCAGTGTTTTATCAGGGAACACTGAAGCTTTCTTT.

The chain uses TRBV9 and TRBJ1-5, with 8 bases matching TRBD1. V shed 5 bases, J shed 5 bases, and the junction held 9 bases outside the gene matches. CDR1 and CDR2 (germline): SGDLS, YYNGEE. The CDR3 is 15 amino acids. The CDR3 region has the DNA TGTGCCAGCAGTTTTCAGGGGGCCGGGGATCAGCCCCAGCATTTT. Its translation: CASSFQGAGDQPQHF.

The chain links TRBV5-1 to TRBJ1-1; possibly TRBD1 for D (5 bases). The CDR3 loop spans 15 amino acids. Trimming stripped 4 bases from V and 1 base from J, with 14 bases between. The germline CDR1 and CDR2 sequences are SGHRS and YFSETQ. The CDR3 DNA sequence: TGCGCCAGCAGCGGGGGGACGGGGGAGAACACTGAAGCTTTCTTT. Amino acid sequence: CASSGGTGENTEAFF.

On this clonotype: This may arise from a read error, as a much more abundant clone is one base away. The chain carries TRBV24-1 and TRBJ2-7; the D is unclear. Germline V gene sequence: CDR1 KGHDR, CDR2 SFDVKD. This CDR3 region has 12 residues. DNA for the CDR3: TGTGCCACCGGTGACCGCAGCTACGAGCAGTACTTC. Translated, it gives CATGDRSYEQYF.

The sample holds many counts of this clonotype. A read error may account for a junction end that differs from germline. This chain connects TRBV10-2 to TRBJ1-1; no clear D. This CDR3 is 14 amino acids long. CDR1 and CDR2 (germline): WSHSY, SAAADI. CDR3 residues: CASGEELGSTEAFF. CDR3 bases: TGCGCCAGCGGTGAAGAGTTAGGTAGCACTGAAGCTTTCTTT.

As concerns this clonotype: The junction does not match germline at one end; this may be a read error. The rearrangement uses TRBV10-3 and TRBJ2-3, with a weak D call TRBD1 (5 bases). The germline V gene has CDR1 ENHRY and CDR2 SYGVKD. This CDR3 comprises 14 residues. CDR3 sequence (DNA): TGTGCCAGCAGTGACCAGGGTAGCACAGATACGCAGTATTTT. It specifies CASSDQGSTDTQYF.

Note on this clonotype: A junction boundary mismatches the germline segment, possibly from a read error. The chain combines TRBV6-1 with TRBJ2-2; D is unclear. From germline, CDR1 is MNHNS and CDR2 SASEGT. This CDR3 has 18 residues. As DNA, the CDR3 is TGTGCCGGCAGGCCGTTGGTGGGCGCCCCCGGGCGAACCGGGGAGCTGTTTTTT. Its translation: CAGRPLVGAPGRTGELFF.

J is TRBJ2-7 and V is TRBV4-1; the D gene is possibly TRBD2 (5 bases). Trimming removed 0 bases from V and 4 bases from J, with 13 bases in between. The CDR3 spans 15 residues. CDR1 is MGHRA, CDR2 YSYEKL, per germline. For the CDR3, the DNA is TGCGCCAGCAGCCAAGATGATCTAGCCCCATACGAGCAGTACTTC. As protein: CASSQDDLAPYEQYF.

The sample holds many counts of this clonotype. The gene calls are TRBV20-1 and TRBJ1-1; 7 bases are shared with TRBD1. The V segment lost 5 bases and the J segment 0 bases; nucleotides outside the gene matches: 9. CDR1 and CDR2 from the germline V gene are DFQATT and SNEGSKA (reference sequence). The CDR3 is 15 residues long. In nucleotides, the CDR3 is TGCAGTGCTGGCAAGACAGGGTCGATGAACACTGAAGCTTTCTTT. Encoded protein: CSAGKTGSMNTEAFF.

This clonotype was recorded a few times. This chain connects TRBV7-9 to TRBJ1-2; D is unresolved. The CDR3 has 14 amino acids. Germline V CDR1 and CDR2: SEHNR, FQNEAQ (reference sequence). V shed 5 bases and J shed 0 bases, with 10 bases lying between them. CDR3 nucleotide sequence: TGTGCCAGCAGCGTGAGTTTAACTAACTATGGCTACACCTTC. It codes for CASSVSLTNYGYTF.

The table lists this clonotype with many counts. V and J are TRBV20-1 and TRBJ1-4; no firm D call. In germline, CDR1 is DFQATT, CDR2 SNEGSKA (reference sequence). V lost 1 base to trimming and J lost 5 bases, with 11 bases between them. The CDR3 consists of 14 residues. The CDR3 bases are TGCAGTGCTAGAGGCGGGCAGATAAATGAAAAACTGTTTTTT. Amino acids: CSARGGQINEKLFF.

In this sample, this clonotype turned up many times. The chain recombines TRBV7-9 with TRBJ1-5; D is possibly TRBD1 (6 bases). This CDR3 contains 14 residues. Trimming removed 5 bases at V and 1 base at J, with 9 bases between. The germline V gene encodes CDR1 SEHNR and CDR2 FQNEAQ (reference sequence). CDR3 loop: CASSHDRSNQPQHF. In DNA, the CDR3 is TGTGCCAGCAGCCACGACAGGAGCAATCAGCCCCAGCATTTT.

About this clonotype itself: A much larger clonotype is one base distant, so this may be a read error. This likely comes from a read error, as the CDR3 has no conserved phenylalanine or tryptophan at its end. The J gene is TRBJ1-1, the V gene TRBV2; 9 nucleotides line up with TRBD1. CDR1 is SNHLY and CDR2 is FYNNEI in the germline V gene. This CDR3 region has 14 residues. The V and J ends lost 6 bases and 9 bases, in that order; junction bases with no gene match: 11. As DNA, the CDR3 is TGTGCCAGCAGCCGAACAGGGGGCACCGACAAAGCTTTCCTT. Protein sequence: CASSRTGGTDKAFL.

This clonotype came up many times. CDR3 sequence: CASSEKGGTGYQPQHF. In nucleotides, the CDR3 is TGTGCCAGCAGTGAAAAGGGTGGGACAGGGTATCAGCCCCAGCATTTT. The chain employs TRBV2 and TRBJ1-5, with 9 bases that match TRBD1. Germline CDR1 and CDR2: SNHLY and FYNNEI. V dropped 2 bases and J dropped 5; count of bases not matched to a gene: 7. This CDR3 spans 16 amino acids.

This clonotype was recorded at least ten times. The chain employs TRBV10-3 and TRBJ1-4; no clear D. The V end was cut by 10 bases, the J end by 7 bases, with 22 bases between. This CDR3 region has 15 residues. CDR1 is ENHRY and CDR2 is SYGVKD in the germline V gene. The CDR3 sequence: CATGSELQEREKLFF. The CDR3 coding sequence is TGTGCCACCGGATCGGAGCTCCAGGAACGTGAAAAACTGTTTTTT.

V and J are TRBV10-2 and TRBJ2-3; 10 bases are shared with TRBD1. From germline, CDR1 is WSHSY and CDR2 SAAADI. The CDR3 extends over 17 amino acids. With V trimmed by 8 bases and J by 1 base, 12 bases remained unmatched. CDR3 residues: CASYLGTGVRGTDTQYF. The DNA for the CDR3 is TGCGCCAGCTACCTGGGGACAGGGGTCCGCGGCACAGATACGCAGTATTTT.

The chain uses TRBV25-1 and TRBJ2-7; the D call may be TRBD1 or TRBD2 (6 bases each). The germline V gene encodes CDR1 MGHDK and CDR2 SYGVNS. The V gene lost 8 bases and the J gene lost 8 bases, with 25 bases spanning the gap. This CDR3 contains 15 residues. DNA for the CDR3: TGTGCCAGCTCACCACAGGGAGGAGGGGCTGAGAAGCAGTACTTC. Translation: CASSPQGGGAEKQYF.

This clonotype has at least ten counts. V and J are TRBV5-1 and TRBJ2-2, with 8 bases identical to TRBD1. V lost 7 bases to trimming and J lost 5 bases; unmatched junction nucleotides: 16. Germline loops: CDR1 SGHRS, CDR2 YFSETQ. This CDR3 has 17 residues. The CDR3 coding sequence is TGCGCCAGCGCCCCGGGACAGGATTGGGTCGGAACCGGGGAGCTGTTTTTT. Translated, it gives CASAPGQDWVGTGELFF.